The 24 T cell receptor beta chains below were found in one sample sequenced in a study of patients and donors after allogeneic stem cell transplantation. One entry per CDR3 protein, called by TCRdb with MiXCR from the RT-PCR reads. The sample yields approximately 150,000 distinct CDR3 sequences, roughly 24% seen once. Sample: blood, either unsorted or a sorted T cell fraction (not recorded which). These receptors came from a human donor who was either an allogeneic HSCT recipient or a stem cell or donor lymphocyte infusion donor (not recorded which). It is not recorded whose cells these are; they may come from a transplant donor.

V is TRBV12-3 or TRBV12-4 and J is TRBJ1-1, with D possibly matching TRBD1 (5 bases). The CDR3 spans 14 residues. The ends were cut back, 5 bases at V and 1 base at J, with 11 bases in the middle. CDR3 coding DNA: TGTGCCAGCAGTCTCAGGGCCCGGAACACTGAAGCTTTCTTT. This gives the protein CASSLRARNTEAFF.

This clonotype was picked up a small number of times. The V call is TRBV7-9, the J call TRBJ2-3; D remains unclear. CDR3 length: 13 residues. CDR1 is SEHNR, CDR2 FQNEAQ, per germline (reference sequence). The ends were cut back, 1 base at V and 7 bases at J, with 9 bases in the middle. The CDR3 nucleotides are TGTGCCAGCAGCTTAGGTCGAGAGTATACGCAGTATTTT. Residues: CASSLGREYTQYF.

The chain is built from TRBV5-1 and TRBJ1-2; D may be TRBD1 (5 bases). Deletions cut 5 bases from V and 2 bases from J, with 25 bases between. CDR1 and CDR2 (germline): SGHRS, YFSETQ. The CDR3 runs 18 residues. For the CDR3, the DNA is TGCGCCAGCAGGTGGGGGAGATACCCAGGGCGGCCAAACTATGGCTACACCTTC. Protein product: CASRWGRYPGRPNYGYTF.

This clonotype has more than one count but fewer than ten. The rearrangement joins TRBV4-3 to TRBJ2-7; the D is unclear. V was shortened by 0 bases and J by 2 bases, with 17 bases between the two germline ends. Germline V CDR1 and CDR2: LGHNA, YSLEER. The CDR3 has 17 residues. CDR3 region: CASSQDFQFGLTYEQYF. The CDR3 DNA reads as TGCGCCAGCAGCCAAGATTTTCAATTCGGGTTAACCTACGAGCAGTACTTC.

The chain combines TRBV6-6 with TRBJ2-6; 7 nucleotides align to TRBD1. CDR1 MNHNY and CDR2 SVGAGI come from the germline V gene (reference sequence). The CDR3 runs to 20 residues. Unmatched junction bases numbered 11, after V lost 0 bases and J lost 0 bases. CDR3 DNA sequence: TGTGCCAGCAGTTACTCAGCAGGACAGGCGACCCCCTCTGGGGCCAACGTCCTGACTTTC. It codes for CASSYSAGQATPSGANVLTF.

This chain joins TRBV12-3 or TRBV12-4 and TRBJ2-2; 10 bases line up with TRBD1. The CDR3 length is 13 residues. Unmatched junction bases numbered 7, after V lost 5 bases and J lost 13 bases. The DNA of the CDR3 is TGTGCCAGCAGTCACGGACAGGGGGACGGGCTGTTTTTT. Protein sequence: CASSHGQGDGLFF.

Of note for this clonotype: The junction departs from the called germline gene at one end, perhaps through a read error. The gene calls are TRBV12-3 or TRBV12-4 and TRBJ1-1; 9 positions agree with TRBD1. This CDR3 is built from 11 residues. The CDR3 bases are TGTGCCAGCAGCCAAGGACAGGGGCCCTACTTT. Translation: CASSQGQGPYF.

This clonotype came up a few times. J is TRBJ1-3 and V is TRBV20-1; D is perhaps TRBD1 (5 bases). With 6 bases removed from V and 3 bases from J, the gap between germline ends came to 9 bases. The CDR3 is made up of 12 amino acids. Germline V gene lookup returns CDR1 DFQATT and CDR2 SNEGSKA (reference sequence). CDR3 residues: CSARDGGNTIYF. DNA of the CDR3: TGCAGTGCGCGGGACGGTGGAAACACCATATATTTT.

In this sample, this clonotype turned up many times. The genes are TRBV7-2 and TRBJ1-1; no clear D gene. Germline CDR1 is SGHTA and CDR2 is FQGNSA. The V end was cut by 3 bases, the J end by 2 bases, with 4 bases between. The CDR3 contains 12 residues. The CDR3 bases are TGTGCCAGCAGCTTTTCAAACACTGAAGCTTTCTTT. It codes for CASSFSNTEAFF. Complete variable domain (other parts from reference TRBV7-2 and TRBJ1-1): GAGVSQSPSNKVTEKGKDVELRCDPISGHTALYWYRQSLGQGLEFLIYFQGNSAPDKSGLPSDRFSAERTGGSVSTLTIQRTQQEDSAVYLCASSFSNTEAFFGQGTRLTVV.

This chain links TRBV4-3 with TRBJ2-7; D may be TRBD1 or TRBD2 (5 bases each). V was trimmed by 3 bases and J by 0 bases, leaving 12 bases between them. CDR3 length: 15 residues. The germline V gene encodes CDR1 LGHNA and CDR2 YSLEER. CDR3 sequence: CASSQEPGSSYEQYF. DNA for the CDR3: TGCGCCAGCAGCCAGGAGCCAGGGAGCTCCTACGAGCAGTACTTC.

In this sample, this clonotype turned up a few times. CDR3 sequence (DNA): TGTGCCACCAGCAGAGAGCGACTAGCGGGACTTTACAATGAGCAGTTCTTC. Its protein is CATSRERLAGLYNEQFF. This chain uses TRBV15 with TRBJ2-1; 11 bases map to TRBD2. The CDR3 consists of 17 residues. Germline CDR1 and CDR2: LNHNV and YYDKDF (reference sequence). The V gene end was trimmed by 0 bases and the J gene end by 4 bases; junction bases not matched to a gene: 5.

The chain joins TRBV30 to TRBJ2-7, with 7 bases identical to TRBD2. CDR1 GTSNPN and CDR2 SVGIG come from the germline V gene (reference sequence). The CDR3 loop spans 16 amino acids. J was trimmed by 1 base and V by 1 base; bases with no gene match: 10. The DNA of the CDR3 is TGTGCCTGGAGTGGGAGACCTAGCGGAGGATCCTACGAGCAGTACTTC. Translation gives CAWSGRPSGGSYEQYF.

To note about this clonotype: At one of its ends the junction is not consistent with the germline gene, which may arise from a read error. The V and J genes are TRBV7-6 and TRBJ1-5, with TRBD1 as a possible D gene (6 bases). This CDR3 is built from 13 residues. The germline V gene has CDR1 SGHVS and CDR2 FNYEAQ. The CDR3 sequence is CASSLGGQSPFNF. The CDR3 DNA reads as TGTGCCAGCAGCTTAGGTGGACAGTCACCATTTAATTTT.

V is TRBV5-1 and J is TRBJ1-1, with TRBD1 as a possible D gene (5 bases). CDR1 and CDR2 (germline): SGHRS, YFSETQ. CDR3 length: 14 amino acids. The V gene lost 5 bases and the J gene lost 1 base, with 12 bases spanning the gap. DNA of the CDR3: TGCGCCAGCAGTGGAGGGGAGGCGAACACTGAAGCTTTCTTT. Its translation: CASSGGEANTEAFF.

V usage is TRBV6-6 and J usage is TRBJ2-1; 7 nucleotides agree with TRBD1. J was trimmed by 7 bases and V by 8 bases; bases with no gene match: 14. CDR1 and CDR2 from the germline V gene are MNHNY and SVGAGI (reference sequence). This CDR3 comprises 15 residues. The DNA for the CDR3 is TGTGCCAGCTCCGATAGGGGGCAACTCTGGAATGAGCAGTTCTTC. Translation gives CASSDRGQLWNEQFF.

The chain uses TRBV7-9 and TRBJ2-5; 13 bases are a match to TRBD2. J lost 2 bases, V lost 5 bases, and 8 bases had no gene match. Germline V gives CDR1 SEHNR, CDR2 FQNEAQ (reference sequence). The CDR3 runs to 17 residues. The DNA of the CDR3 is TGTGCCAGCAGCACAGGCGGGACTAGCGGGACTCAAGAGACCCAGTACTTC. Amino acid sequence: CASSTGGTSGTQETQYF. Full variable domain (rest looked up from reference TRBV7-9 and TRBJ2-5): DTGVSQNPRHKITKRGQNVTFRCDPISEHNRLYWYRQTLGQGPEFLTYFQNEAQLEKSRLLSDRFSAERPKGSFSTLEIQRTEQGDSAMYLCASSTGGTSGTQETQYFGPGTRLLVL.

The table lists this clonotype with a few counts. The genes are TRBV6-6 and TRBJ1-5; TRBD1 is a possible D gene (5 bases). CDR3 size: 14 residues. Trimming stripped 5 bases from V and 3 bases from J, with 11 bases between. Per germline, CDR1 MNHNY and CDR2 SVGAGI (reference sequence). For the CDR3, the DNA is TGTGCCAGCAGTGGCACAGGTAACAATCAGCCCCAGCATTTT. It codes for CASSGTGNNQPQHF.

The CDR3, as DNA: TGTGCCATCGGCGGACGGGTCCCTAGCACAGATACGCAGTATTTT. Amino acids: CAIGGRVPSTDTQYF. The chain couples TRBV10-3 to TRBJ2-3; D is unclear. With 8 bases removed from V and 0 bases from J, the gap between germline ends came to 15 bases. Germline CDR1 reads ENHRY; CDR2 reads SYGVKD. This CDR3 has 15 amino acids.

CDR3 loop: CASSLGLSAFQETQYF. CDR3 sequence (DNA): TGCGCCAGCAGCTTAGGCTTGTCGGCTTTCCAAGAGACCCAGTACTTC. The rearrangement joins TRBV5-1 to TRBJ2-5; D unresolved. Germline CDR1 SGHRS, CDR2 YFSETQ. The CDR3 is 16 residues long. Trimming shortened V by 2 bases and J by 1 base, and 15 bases separated the two germline ends.

The chain employs TRBV7-2 and TRBJ2-1; no clear D. V was clipped by 1 base and J by 9 bases, with 13 bases between them. The CDR3 covers 14 residues. Germline assignment: CDR1 SGHTA and CDR2 FQGNSA. The CDR3 sequence: CASSLDRSSGEQFF. CDR3 in DNA: TGTGCCAGCAGCTTAGACCGCAGCTCGGGTGAGCAGTTCTTC.

This chain joins TRBV29-1 and TRBJ2-1, with 8 bases matching TRBD1. The CDR3 contains 14 residues. V lost 5 bases to trimming and J lost 6 bases; unmatched junction nucleotides: 9. The germline V gene has CDR1 SQVTM and CDR2 ANQGSEA. In nucleotides, the CDR3 is TGCAGCGTTTCCGGACAGGGTTATAGCAATGAGCAGTTCTTC. Its translation is CSVSGQGYSNEQFF.

This chain connects TRBV20-1 to TRBJ2-2, with 10 bases identical to TRBD2. CDR3 size: 15 residues. V shed 3 bases and J 6 bases; nucleotides not matched to a gene: 7. CDR1 is DFQATT and CDR2 is SNEGSKA in the germline V gene (reference sequence). CDR3 in DNA: TGCAGTGCTAGGGATAGCGGGGGGCGGCCCGGGGAGCTGTTTTTT. It translates to CSARDSGGRPGELFF.

This clonotype was found a few times. V usage is TRBV20-1 and J usage is TRBJ1-4; 10 nucleotides line up with TRBD1. The trim removed 1 base at V and 0 bases at J, leaving 8 bases unmatched. The CDR3 is 18 residues long. CDR1 and CDR2 (germline): DFQATT, SNEGSKA (reference sequence). The CDR3 DNA is TGCAGTGCTAGAGGCCGACAGGGGGCCCTTACAACTAATGAAAAACTGTTTTTT. Protein sequence: CSARGRQGALTTNEKLFF.

This clonotype was seen only a few times. This chain links TRBV7-3 with TRBJ2-5; a weak D match, TRBD1 (6 bases). The CDR3 totals 14 residues. Germline CDR1 SGHTA, CDR2 FQGTGA. V was shortened by 0 bases and J by 5 bases, with 10 bases between the two germline ends. The CDR3 DNA is TGTGCCAGCAGCTTAACACCCGACAGGGAGACCCAGTACTTC. It is translated as CASSLTPDRETQYF.